The 25 T cell receptor beta chains listed next were all sequenced from one sample in a study of blood T cell repertoires in COVID-19 (dated by TCRdb to the early 2020s). The library relied on the immunoSEQ multiplex PCR assay. TCRdb re-hosts the immuneACCESS table, in-frame sequences only. Its copies lack some clones; in the studies checked, an unresolved V gene accounts for under half of them, and the cause for the rest is not known. This sample comprises about 260,000 clones, about 90% of them detected only once. Jointly, the top ten make up 2% to 2.5% of the sample. Specimen: peripheral blood. These TCRs come from a woman aged 45-65 years with acute or convalescent COVID-19.

The chain uses TRBV19 and TRBJ2-2; D is uncertain. The CDR3 has 15 amino acids. V gave up 3 bases and J gave up 0 bases, with 8 bases separating them. CDR1 and CDR2 from the germline V gene are LNHDA and SQIVND (reference sequence). This chain's CDR3 is CASSIWQTNTGELFF. CDR3 coding DNA: TGTGCCAGTAGTATTTGGCAGACGAACACCGGGGAGCTGTTTTTT.

The chain recombines TRBV5-1 with TRBJ2-3; TRBD2 is a possible D gene (6 bases). With 4 bases removed from V and 3 bases from J, the gap between germline ends came to 15 bases. The CDR3 sequence is 15 residues long. The germline gives CDR1 SGHRS, CDR2 YFSETQ. CDR3 amino acids: CASSPPTSSTDTQYF. CDR3 DNA sequence: TGCGCCAGCAGCCCCCCGACTAGTTCGACAGATACGCAGTATTTT.

The table lists this clone with a few counts. This chain connects TRBV30 to TRBJ2-2; 7 bases map to TRBD1. Germline assignment: CDR1 GTSNPN and CDR2 SVGIG (reference sequence). The J segment lost 7 bases and the V segment lost 0 bases, leaving 8 bases of the junction unmatched. The CDR3 length is 15 residues. Written as DNA, the CDR3 is TGTGCCTGGAGTGTACTGACAGGGCTATTCGGGGAGCTGTTTTTT. Protein product: CAWSVLTGLFGELFF. The complete variable domain, with remaining parts taken from reference TRBV30 and TRBJ2-2, reads SQTIHQWPATLVQPVGSPLSLECTVEGTSNPNLYWYRQAAGRGLQLLFYSVGIGQISSEVPQNLSASRPQDRQFILSSKKLLLSDSGFYLCAWSVLTGLFGELFFGEGSRLTVL.

There are a few counts of this clone. The chain is built from TRBV5-4 and TRBJ2-2, with 7 nucleotides matching TRBD2. V trimming: 4 bases; J trimming: 4 bases; junction bases outside the gene matches: 13. The CDR3 totals 17 residues. CDR1 and CDR2 from the germline V gene are SGHNT and YYREEE (reference sequence). DNA of the CDR3: TGTGCCAGCAGCCCGATGACTAGCATGGTGAGCACCGGGGAGCTGTTTTTT. Translation gives CASSPMTSMVSTGELFF. Supplemented by reference TRBV5-4 and TRBJ2-2, the full variable domain reads ETGVTQSPTHLIKTRGQQVTLRCSSQSGHNTVSWYQQALGQGPQFIFQYYREEENGRGNFPPRFSGLQFPNYSSELNVNALELDDSALYLCASSPMTSMVSTGELFFGEGSRLTVL.

For the CDR3, the DNA is TGTGCCAGCAGTTCGGGGGGCTCGTCGGCGGGTCATTACCAGCATTTT. Residues: CASSSGGSSAGHYQHF. V is TRBV28 and J is TRBJ1-5, with D possibly TRBD1 on 6 matching bases. The CDR3 extends over 16 amino acids. Germline CDR1 and CDR2: MDHEN and SYDVKM. Trimming took off 4 bases at V and 12 bases at J, with 25 bases between the two ends.

There are a few counts of this clone. V gene TRBV20-1 combines with J gene TRBJ1-5; the D gene is possibly TRBD1 (6 bases). The CDR3 is 16 residues long. Per the germline V gene, CDR1 is DFQATT and CDR2 is SNEGSKA (reference sequence). V lost 3 bases and J 2 bases, leaving 17 bases between the germline ends. The CDR3 is CSASRWEGEGNQPQHF. The CDR3 region has the DNA TGCAGTGCTAGTCGATGGGAGGGGGAAGGCAATCAGCCCCAGCATTTT.

This clone was counted once. The V gene is TRBV7-8, the J gene TRBJ1-2; no reliable D call. V was pared by 1 base and J by 3 bases, with 6 bases between. CDR3 length equals 13 residues. Germline V gives CDR1 SGHVS, CDR2 FQNEAQ. This chain's CDR3 is CASSLGQYYGYTF. The CDR3 DNA sequence: TGTGCCAGCAGCTTAGGCCAGTACTATGGCTACACCTTC.

The J gene is TRBJ1-1, the V gene TRBV11-2; maybe TRBD1 (6 bases). This CDR3 region has 15 residues. V was cut by 4 bases and J by 0 bases, with 12 bases left in between. Germline V gene sequence: CDR1 SGHAT, CDR2 FQNNGV. The CDR3 region has the DNA TGTGCCAGCAGCTCGGCGGGGGCTGTGAACACTGAAGCTTTCTTT. Translating gives CASSSAGAVNTEAFF.

The V call is TRBV18, the J call TRBJ1-5; D is perhaps TRBD1 (5 bases). V was pared by 2 bases and J by 1 base, with 9 bases between. CDR1 KGHSH and CDR2 LQKENI come from the germline V gene. CDR3 length: 15 residues. CDR3 in DNA: TGTGCCAGCTCACCAGAGACAGAGAGCAATCAGCCCCAGCATTTT. Protein product: CASSPETESNQPQHF.

The J gene is TRBJ2-7, the V gene TRBV5-4, with 8 bases fitting TRBD2. The length of the CDR3 is 16 residues. CDR1 is SGHNT and CDR2 is YYREEE in the germline V gene (reference sequence). With 0 bases clipped from V and 5 bases from J, the junction kept 10 bases outside the gene matches. The CDR3, as DNA: TGTGCCAGCAGCTTGGGTCAGGGGCGAGCGGGAGACGAGCAGTACTTC. As protein: CASSLGQGRAGDEQYF.

This clone has only a few counts. The gene calls are TRBV3-1 (or the pseudogene TRBV3-2) and TRBJ1-2, with D maybe TRBD1 (6 bases). The ends were cut back, 4 bases at V and 2 bases at J, with 11 bases in the middle. The CDR3 is made up of 14 amino acids. The germline V gene has CDR1 LGHDT and CDR2 YNNKEL (reference sequence). CDR3 sequence (DNA): TGTGCCAGCAGCCGCTGGGACAAGAACTATGGCTACACCTTC. As protein: CASSRWDKNYGYTF.

The gene calls are TRBV5-4 and TRBJ2-7, with TRBD1 matching 10 bases. The CDR3 loop spans 14 amino acids. Germline CDR1 SGHNT, CDR2 YYREEE (reference sequence). V was pared by 2 bases and J by 5 bases, with 4 bases of the junction left unmatched. The CDR3, as DNA: TGTGCCAGCAGCTTTTCCGGGACAGGGGACGAGCAGTACTTC. Translated: CASSFSGTGDEQYF.

CDR3 amino acids: CASSWGTSVWGYNEQFF. The CDR3, as DNA: TGCGCCAGCAGCTGGGGGACTAGCGTATGGGGATACAATGAGCAGTTCTTC. V and J are TRBV5-1 and TRBJ2-1; 10 bases are a match to TRBD2. The J segment lost 4 bases and the V segment lost 3 bases, leaving 10 bases of the junction unmatched. In germline, CDR1 is SGHRS, CDR2 YFSETQ. The CDR3 runs 17 residues.

The V and J genes are TRBV14 and TRBJ1-4, with D unclear. CDR3 length equals 13 residues. Trimming removed 1 base from V and 10 bases from J, with 10 bases in between. Germline CDR1 is SGHDN and CDR2 is FVKESK. The CDR3 nucleotides read TGTGCCAGCAGCCAAGCGGCTCTAGGAAAACTGTTTTTT. Translated: CASSQAALGKLFF.

This rearrangement joins TRBV7-9 to TRBJ1-1, with D tentatively TRBD1 (6 bases). Trimming removed 0 bases at V and 0 bases at J, with 8 bases between. The CDR3 has 15 amino acids. Germline V gene sequence: CDR1 SEHNR, CDR2 FQNEAQ (reference sequence). In DNA form, the CDR3 reads TGTGCCAGCAGCTTAGCACAGGGCTTGAACACTGAAGCTTTCTTT. Translating it yields CASSLAQGLNTEAFF.

The chain employs TRBV23-1 and TRBJ2-1; TRBD1 might be the D (7 bases). TRBV23-1 is an open reading frame, and its role is uncertain. V was clipped by 7 bases and J by 5 bases, with 24 bases between them. CDR3 length: 17 residues. The CDR3 DNA sequence: TGCGCCAGCACAAAGACGACAGGGAGGAAAAAAAACAATGAGCAGTTCTTC. Amino acids: CASTKTTGRKKNNEQFF.

J is TRBJ1-2 and V is TRBV5-1; D is ambiguous. There are 14 residues in the CDR3. V shed 4 bases and J shed 2 bases, with 12 bases lying between them. CDR1 SGHRS and CDR2 YFSETQ come from the germline V gene. CDR3 residues: CASSEGRYNYGYTF. The CDR3 DNA reads as TGCGCCAGCAGCGAAGGGAGGTACAACTATGGCTACACCTTC. Together with reference TRBV5-1 and TRBJ1-2, the CDR3 gives the full variable domain: KAGVTQTPRYLIKTRGQQVTLSCSPISGHRSVSWYQQTPGQGLQFLFEYFSETQRNKGNFPGRFSGRQFSNSRSEMNVSTLELGDSALYLCASSEGRYNYGYTFGSGTRLTVV.

This rearrangement joins TRBV1 to TRBJ2-7; TRBD2 is the table's D call, not checked against the DNA. TRBV1 is shown as a pseudogene. There are 18 residues in the CDR3. CDR3 bases: TGCACCAGCAGCCAAGAGTTCAGGCCTAGCGGGTGGTCCTACGAGCAGTACTTC. Amino acid sequence: CTSSQEFRPSGWSYEQYF.

V usage is TRBV27 and J usage is TRBJ2-5; TRBD1 aligns across 8 bases. Germline assignment: CDR1 MNHEY and CDR2 SMNVEV (reference sequence). The CDR3 spans 15 residues. Unmatched junction bases numbered 14, after V lost 10 bases and J lost 4 bases. CDR3 nucleotide sequence: TGTGCCACCAAAGATTACCAGGGGGCGGGAGAGACCCAGTACTTC. Translating gives CATKDYQGAGETQYF.

The CDR3 loop reads CASSEGTGNPHNEQFF. The CDR3 region has the DNA TGCGCCAGCAGCGAGGGAACAGGGAACCCACACAATGAGCAGTTCTTC. The chain links TRBV5-1 to TRBJ2-1; D may be TRBD1 (6 bases). The CDR3 is 16 residues long. Germline-derived CDR1 and CDR2 are SGHRS and YFSETQ. V gave up 4 bases and J gave up 5 bases, with 19 bases separating them.

The rearrangement uses TRBV5-5 and TRBJ1-6; no clear D. The CDR3 totals 15 residues. CDR1 is SGHKS, CDR2 YYEKEE, per germline (reference sequence). Trimming stripped 0 bases from V and 8 bases from J, with 12 bases between. CDR3 coding DNA: TGTGCCAGCAGCTTGGTTCCGGGGTCCGATTCACCCCTCCACTTT. Translation gives CASSLVPGSDSPLHF.

The chain links TRBV27 to TRBJ1-1; 8 bases fit TRBD1. CDR1 and CDR2 from the germline V gene are MNHEY and SMNVEV (reference sequence). J lost 5 bases, V lost 5 bases, and 13 bases had no gene match. The CDR3 runs to 16 residues. CDR3 loop: CASSQLYGQGKTEAFF. The CDR3 DNA reads TGTGCCAGCAGTCAATTATATGGACAGGGAAAAACTGAAGCTTTCTTT.

The chain joins TRBV6-2 or TRBV6-3 to TRBJ2-2; 11 bases line up with TRBD1. CDR3 size: 18 residues. Trimming removed 1 base from V and 4 bases from J; junction bases left unmatched: 8. Germline CDR1 is MNHEY and CDR2 is SVGEGT. The CDR3 DNA reads as TGTGCCAGCAGTTACTTAGGACAGGGGGCTTCGAGCACCGGGGAGCTGTTTTTT. This gives the protein CASSYLGQGASSTGELFF.

The chain recombines TRBV5-4 with TRBJ2-5, with D perhaps TRBD1 (6 bases). The V gene's germline CDR1 is SGHNT and CDR2 YYREEE (reference sequence). This CDR3 is 13 amino acids long. The V end lost 0 bases, the J end lost 7 bases, and 10 bases lay between the germline ends. This CDR3 reads CASSLDAQGTQYF. CDR3 bases: TGTGCCAGCAGCTTGGACGCACAGGGGACCCAGTACTTC.

The table lists this clone with a count of one. The chain is built from TRBV29-1 and TRBJ1-4; D remains unclear. Trimming took off 6 bases at V and 0 bases at J, with 17 bases between the two ends. The CDR3 has 16 amino acids. The V gene's germline CDR1 is SQVTM and CDR2 ANQGSEA. The CDR3: CSVREAVLATNEKLFF. The CDR3 region has the DNA TGCAGCGTGAGGGAGGCGGTTTTAGCAACTAATGAAAAACTGTTTTTT.